These T cell receptor beta chains were read from a single sample in a study of blood T cell repertoires in COVID-19. Profiled with immunoSEQ multiplex PCR; TCRdb holds only in-frame clones, not every one. The sample contains approximately 210,000 clones, approximately 78% of which appear only once. The sample consisted of peripheral blood. All receptors come from a woman in her thirties or forties with acute or convalescent COVID-19. Both conserved end residues are part of each CDR3. The D gene is left open where the match is weak. The size field is filled for only some rows; it gives once, few, many or a size class.

d_call | clone_size | j_call | v_call | cdr3_aa | cdr3_nt
TRBD1 | . | TRBJ1-1 | TRBV25-1 | CASSDFDRGNTEAFF | TGTGCCAGCAGTGATTTCGACAGGGGAAACACTGAAGCTTTCTTT
. | . | TRBJ2-1 | TRBV3-1/TRBV3-2 | CASSQDGGAGEQFF | TGTGCCAGCAGCCAAGACGGAGGGGCGGGTGAGCAGTTCTTC
. | few | TRBJ2-3 | TRBV15 | CATSRSGSTDTQYF | TGTGCCACCAGCAGATCGGGGAGCACAGATACGCAGTATTTT
TRBD2 | . | TRBJ2-2 | TRBV10-3 | CAIRGLAGERTGELFF | TGTGCCATCAGGGGACTAGCGGGAGAAAGGACCGGGGAGCTGTTTTTT
. | . | TRBJ2-2 | TRBV7-2 | CASSSVVPGELFF | TGTGCCAGCAGCTCGGTGGTTCCCGGGGAGCTGTTTTTT
TRBD1 | once | TRBJ1-5 | TRBV2 | CASRRGTGGNQPQHF | TGTGCCAGCAGGCGCGGGACAGGGGGTAATCAGCCCCAGCATTTT
. | . | TRBJ2-7 | TRBV6-2/TRBV6-3 | CASSYSDSSYEQYF | TGTGCCAGCAGTTACTCGGACAGCTCCTACGAGCAGTACTTC
. | . | TRBJ1-4 | TRBV10-2 | CASSDHGSGEKLFF | TGCGCCAGCAGCGACCACGGGAGCGGGGAAAAACTGTTTTTT
TRBD1 | . | TRBJ1-1 | TRBV11-2 | CASSSVPRTGDTEAFF | TGTGCCAGCAGCTCCGTACCCCGGACAGGGGACACTGAAGCTTTCTTT
TRBD2 | . | TRBJ2-7 | TRBV9 | CASSQRPGLGADEQYF | TGTGCCAGCAGCCAGAGACCGGGACTAGGGGCAGACGAGCAGTACTTC
. | . | TRBJ1-6 | TRBV19 | CASSITPQFAAALHF | TGTGCCAGTAGTATAACCCCACAATTCGCGGCGGCCCTCCACTTT
TRBD1 | . | TRBJ1-6 | TRBV5-1 | CASSSWDSSNSPLHF | TGCGCCAGCAGCTCCTGGGACAGCAGTAATTCACCCCTCCACTTT
TRBD1 | . | TRBJ2-5 | TRBV7-2 | CASSPGTVETQYF | TGTGCCAGCAGCCCTGGGACAGTTGAGACCCAGTACTTC
. | . | TRBJ2-3 | TRBV9 | CASSVSGGPTDTQYF | TGTGCCAGCAGCGTTTCCGGGGGACCCACAGATACGCAGTATTTT
TRBD1 | . | TRBJ2-3 | TRBV4-3 | CASSQDRQGGTDTQYF | TGCGCCAGCAGCCAGGATCGACAGGGTGGCACAGATACGCAGTATTTT
. | . | TRBJ2-1 | TRBV27 | CASSLPASANNEQFF | TGTGCCAGCAGTTTACCGGCTAGCGCCAACAATGAGCAGTTCTTC
. | . | TRBJ1-5 | TRBV12-3/TRBV12-4 | CASSFGGREPQHF | TGTGCCAGCAGTTTTGGGGGCAGGGAGCCCCAGCATTTT
TRBD2 | . | TRBJ2-1 | TRBV25-1 | CASSEYGGEGPDEQFF | TGTGCCAGCAGTGAATATGGGGGGGAGGGCCCGGATGAGCAGTTCTTC
TRBD2 | . | TRBJ2-5 | TRBV7-2 | CASSQRPSGRETQYF | TGTGCCAGCAGCCAGCGGCCTAGCGGGAGAGAGACCCAGTACTTC
. | . | TRBJ1-2 | TRBV4-1 | CASSQEGGGPGPYTF | TGCGCCAGCAGCCAAGAAGGGGGGGGCCCAGGCCCCTACACCTTC
TRBD2 | . | TRBJ2-1 | TRBV6-5 | CASTFLAGNEQFF | TGTGCCAGCACCTTCCTAGCGGGTAATGAGCAGTTCTTC
. | . | TRBJ2-7 | TRBV30 | CAWSTGFSYEQYF | TGTGCCTGGAGCACGGGATTTTCCTACGAGCAGTACTTC
. | . | TRBJ2-7 | TRBV10-3 | CAISDPAGMKYEQYF | TGTGCCATCAGTGATCCAGCAGGGATGAAGTACGAGCAGTACTTC
TRBD2 | . | TRBJ2-4 | TRBV7-2 | CASSLLLAGGPRNIQYF | TGTGCCAGCAGCCTACTACTAGCGGGAGGGCCTAGAAACATTCAGTACTTC
. | few | TRBJ1-1 | TRBV29-1 | CSVSRVEMNTEAFF | TGCAGCGTTTCACGAGTCGAAATGAACACTGAAGCTTTCTTT
. | . | TRBJ2-7 | TRBV7-2 | CASSYRSSYEQYF | TGTGCCAGCAGCTACCGTAGCTCCTACGAGCAGTACTTC
. | . | TRBJ1-1 | TRBV6-2/TRBV6-3 | CASSQKIEAFF | TGTGCCAGCAGTCAGAAGATTGAAGCTTTCTTT
. | . | TRBJ2-1 | TRBV9 | CASSDTGNEQFF | TGTGCCAGCAGCGATACGGGGAATGAGCAGTTCTTC
TRBD1 | . | TRBJ1-1 | TRBV30 | CAWSRRGGTGLSTEAFF | TGTGCCTGGAGCCGACGCGGGGGGACAGGGCTCTCCACTGAAGCTTTCTTT
. | . | TRBJ2-2 | TRBV7-9 | CASSSYRDIPGELFF | TGTGCCAGCAGCTCATACCGGGACATCCCCGGGGAGCTGTTTTTT
TRBD2 | . | TRBJ2-5 | TRBV3-1/TRBV3-2 | CASSRVVAGVGETQYF | TGTGCCAGCAGCCGGGTCGTAGCGGGAGTAGGGGAGACCCAGTACTTC
. | . | TRBJ2-3 | TRBV12-3/TRBV12-4 | CASSTGDTQYF | TGTGCCAGCAGTACGGGGGATACGCAGTATTTT
. | . | TRBJ1-2 | TRBV11-2 | CASSLEGQLGYGYTF | TGTGCCAGCAGCCTAGAGGGACAACTTGGCTATGGCTACACCTTC
. | . | TRBJ1-1 | TRBV11-2 | CASSLGSGNTEAFF | TGTGCCAGCAGCTTAGGTTCCGGGAACACTGAAGCTTTCTTT
TRBD2 | . | TRBJ2-1 | TRBV3-1/TRBV3-2 | CASSQTLAGAYNEQFF | TGTGCCAGCAGCCAAACCCTAGCGGGGGCTTACAATGAGCAGTTCTTC
. | once | TRBJ1-1 | TRBV25-1 | CASSESPLEAFF | TGTGCCAGCAGTGAAAGCCCCCTTGAAGCTTTCTTT
. | . | TRBJ1-1 | TRBV7-6 | CASSLEPYTEAFF | TGTGCCAGCAGCTTAGAGCCTTACACTGAAGCTTTCTTT
TRBD1 | . | TRBJ2-7 | TRBV12-5 | CASGPGGARQYF | TGTGCTAGTGGCCCAGGGGGCGCCAGGCAGTACTTC
TRBD1 | . | TRBJ1-1 | TRBV18 | CASSPSRSQGATEAFF | TGTGCCAGCTCACCTTCTAGGAGTCAGGGGGCCACTGAAGCTTTCTTT
. | . | TRBJ2-7 | TRBV4-1 | CASSQGLRDTSYEQYF | TGCGCCAGCAGCCAAGGGTTAAGGGACACGTCCTACGAGCAGTACTTC
. | . | TRBJ2-1 | TRBV9 | CASSVGVGSSYNEQFF | TGTGCCAGCAGCGTAGGGGTGGGGAGCTCCTACAATGAGCAGTTCTTC
. | . | TRBJ2-7 | TRBV6-5 | CASSPGSPSSYEQYF | TGTGCCAGCAGTCCCGGGAGCCCAAGCTCCTACGAGCAGTACTTC
. | . | TRBJ1-2 | TRBV30 | CAWSNDRGGYTF | TGTGCCTGGAGTAATGACAGAGGAGGCTACACCTTC
TRBD1 | few | TRBJ2-7 | TRBV23-1 | CAESAQGAYEQYF | TGCGCCGAGTCAGCACAGGGGGCCTACGAGCAGTACTTC
. | . | TRBJ2-1 | TRBV5-5 | CASSSNTQVYNEQFF | TGTGCCAGCAGCTCGAATACCCAGGTCTACAATGAGCAGTTCTTC
. | few | TRBJ2-3 | TRBV2 | CAIRRAGASTDTQYF | TGTGCCATCCGTCGGGCAGGGGCTAGCACAGATACGCAGTATTTT
. | . | TRBJ2-1 | TRBV14 | CASSLDYRRKFF | TGTGCCAGCAGCCTTGACTATCGGCGAAAGTTCTTC
. | . | TRBJ1-2 | TRBV5-1 | CASKLESSNYGYTF | TGCGCCAGCAAATTGGAGAGCTCGAACTATGGCTACACCTTC
. | few | TRBJ1-1 | TRBV5-1 | CASSLYPGDTEAFF | TGCGCCAGCAGCTTGTATCCGGGGGACACTGAAGCTTTCTTT
. | . | TRBJ2-7 | TRBV9 | CASSLQDVSEQYF | TGTGCCAGCAGCCTACAGGACGTAAGCGAGCAGTACTTC
TRBD1 | . | TRBJ1-2 | TRBV12-3/TRBV12-4 | CASSRQGTYGYTF | TGTGCCAGCAGTCGACAGGGGACCTATGGCTACACCTTC
. | few | TRBJ1-1 | TRBV3-1/TRBV3-2 | CASSQTQYTEAFF | TGTGCCAGCAGCCAAACCCAGTACACTGAAGCTTTCTTT